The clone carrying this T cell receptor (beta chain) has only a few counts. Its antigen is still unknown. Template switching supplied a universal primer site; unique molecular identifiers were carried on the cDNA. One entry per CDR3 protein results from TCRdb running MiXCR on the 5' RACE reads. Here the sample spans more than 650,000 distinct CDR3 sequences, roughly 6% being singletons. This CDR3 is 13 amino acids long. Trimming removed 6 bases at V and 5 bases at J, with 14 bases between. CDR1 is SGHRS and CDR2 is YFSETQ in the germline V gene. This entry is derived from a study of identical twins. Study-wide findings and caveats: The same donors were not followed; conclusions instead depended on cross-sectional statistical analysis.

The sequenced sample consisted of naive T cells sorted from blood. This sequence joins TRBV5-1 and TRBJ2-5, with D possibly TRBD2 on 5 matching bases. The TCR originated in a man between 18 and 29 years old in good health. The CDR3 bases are TGCGCCAGCAATAAGGCGACGGGGGAGACCCAGTACTTC. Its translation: CASNKATGETQYF.